This entry describes one TCR beta chain. The antigen is undetermined. Trimming cost V 4 bases and J 1 base, with 13 bases left between them. Germline V gives CDR1 MNHEY, CDR2 SVGAGI. CDR3 length: 15 amino acids. This sample is drawn from a study of T cell responses to AZD1222 COVID-19 vaccine. On the study more broadly: Second doses were pooled across both intervals (about 4 or about 12 weeks).

Overall study findings and caveats: Repertoires were collected only later (after the peak T cell response had occurred). Researchers report vaccine-associated CD4 TCRs spanning spike, with dominance at 160-218 and 743-854. Rises in breadth and depth of Spike-specific TCRs came after two AZD1222 doses.

Sequencing was performed with immunoSEQ multiplex PCR; in TCRdb, only in-frame clones are kept and a portion is missing. The sample holds over 100,000 clones, approximately 90% seen once. This sequence originates from an adult in good health. The sample in question was peripheral blood, obtained on day 0 of AZD1222 vaccination. The V and J genes are TRBV6-5 and TRBJ1-1; D call uncertain. In DNA, the CDR3 is TGTGCCAGCAGTTCCGACGTGGTGAGGAACACTGAAGCTTTCTTT. It yields the protein CASSSDVVRNTEAFF.